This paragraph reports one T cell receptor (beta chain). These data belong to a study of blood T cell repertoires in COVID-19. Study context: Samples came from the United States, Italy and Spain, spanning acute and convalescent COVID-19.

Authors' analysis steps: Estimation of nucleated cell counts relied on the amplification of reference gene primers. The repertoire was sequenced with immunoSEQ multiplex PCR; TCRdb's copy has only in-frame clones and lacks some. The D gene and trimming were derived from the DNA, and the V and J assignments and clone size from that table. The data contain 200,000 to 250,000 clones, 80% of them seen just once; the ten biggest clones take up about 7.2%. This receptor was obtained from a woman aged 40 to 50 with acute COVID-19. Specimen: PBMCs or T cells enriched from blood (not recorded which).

The CDR3 nucleotides are TGCAGCGTTGATGATACTAGCGGGACCTATGAGACCCAGTACTTC. Its translation: CSVDDTSGTYETQYF. The chain recombines TRBV29-1 with TRBJ2-5, with 10 bases fitting TRBD2. The CDR3 loop spans 15 amino acids. The ends lost 3 bases at V and 5 bases at J; junction bases unmatched: 9. The germline gives CDR1 SQVTM, CDR2 ANQGSEA.